This is a list of T cell receptor beta chains from one sample in a study of shared clonotypes between healthy human individuals. Sequencing used immunoSEQ multiplex PCR; TCRdb keeps in-frame clones, though not all of them. The table has more than 2,000,000 clones, over 85% seen once. Source material: naive CD4+ T cells from PBMCs. All receptors derive from a man aged 18 to 30 in good health. Some clones in this sample may be carry-over from other donors' samples. Each CDR3 is given with its conserved first and last residue. Each record gives: V gene, J gene, D gene, clone size, CDR3 protein, CDR3 DNA. D genes are given only for firm matches. A clone size is listed for some rows: how often the clone was seen (once, few, many), or a class if it is expanded.

TRBV9	TRBJ2-5	.	.	CASSASGTPGETQYF	TGTGCCAGCAGCGCGTCCGGGACCCCCGGGGAGACCCAGTACTTC
TRBV19	TRBJ2-7	.	.	CASSRGTATYEQYF	TGTGCCAGTAGTAGGGGGACGGCGACCTACGAGCAGTACTTC
TRBV11-3	TRBJ2-2	.	.	CASSSTLLAGNTGELFF	TGTGCCAGCAGCTCGACCCTTTTGGCGGGGAACACCGGGGAGCTGTTTTTT
TRBV9	TRBJ2-7	.	.	CASSVDDRVAGEQYF	TGTGCCAGCAGCGTAGACGATAGGGTGGCGGGCGAGCAGTACTTC
TRBV28	TRBJ2-6	.	.	CASSTGWPSSGANVLTF	TGTGCCAGCAGTACCGGCTGGCCTAGCTCTGGGGCCAACGTCCTGACTTTC
TRBV5-1	TRBJ1-1	.	.	CASSGQGGGTEAFF	TGCGCCAGCAGCGGTCAGGGCGGTGGGACTGAAGCTTTCTTT
TRBV18	TRBJ2-1	.	.	CASSPGTGSYNEQFF	TGTGCCAGCTCGCCCGGGACCGGCTCCTACAATGAGCAGTTCTTC
TRBV28	TRBJ2-1	TRBD2	.	CASSSLSGSGYNEQFF	TGTGCCAGCAGTTCTCTTAGCGGGAGTGGGTACAATGAGCAGTTCTTC
TRBV5-1	TRBJ2-2	.	.	CASSFGEANTGELFF	TGCGCCAGCAGCTTTGGGGAAGCGAACACCGGGGAGCTGTTTTTT
TRBV6-1	TRBJ1-5	.	.	CASSDLGPDQPQHF	TGTGCCAGCAGTGATCTGGGCCCGGATCAGCCCCAGCATTTT
TRBV9	TRBJ2-7	.	.	CASSVGGRGTYEQYF	TGTGCCAGCAGCGTAGGTGGCAGGGGGACTTACGAGCAGTACTTC
TRBV29-1	TRBJ2-7	.	.	CSVVPGPSYEQYF	TGCAGCGTTGTCCCGGGCCCCTCCTACGAGCAGTACTTC
TRBV18	TRBJ2-7	.	once	CASSPRLGEEQYF	TGTGCCAGCTCCCCCCGGTTAGGGGAGGAGCAGTACTTC
TRBV28	TRBJ2-1	TRBD2	.	CASSLSAGGPYNEQFF	TGTGCCAGCAGTTTATCGGCGGGAGGCCCTTACAATGAGCAGTTCTTC
TRBV29-1	TRBJ2-1	.	.	CSARDSTLSYNGQFF	TGCAGCGCCCGAGATAGCACCCTCTCCTACAATGGGCAGTTCTTC